This TCR beta chain is drawn from a study of a mutant IDH1 vaccine in newly diagnosed glioma. Study-level information: Previous treatment comprised radiotherapy, temozolomide, or both, mostly both.

V gave up 6 bases and J gave up 6 bases; unmatched junction bases: 8. This CDR3 spans 15 amino acids. Germline V CDR1 and CDR2: SGHVS, FQNEAQ. Sample time point: week 5, during vaccination. Every vaccination contained 300 ug of the mutant IDH1 20-mer peptide and was paired with topical imiquimod. The assay was immunoSEQ multiplex PCR, and TCRdb's table has in-frame clones only and misses some. The data hold 25,000 to 30,000 clones, with approximately 79% observed a single time. Turning to this clone: The target antigen is unknown.

Sequenced material: PBMCs, taken from a glioma patient whose treatment included an IDH1 peptide vaccine. The chain joins TRBV7-8 to TRBJ2-3; 11 bases align to TRBD2. This TCR was recovered from a man aged 40-55 years with glioma. Some clones in this sample may be carry-over from other donors' samples. This CDR3 reads CASRGTSGPRDTQYF. Here the CDR3 DNA reads TGTGCCAGCAGGGGGACTAGCGGACCACGGGATACGCAGTATTTT.